One and the same sample provided the 28 T cell receptor beta chains below, sequenced in a study of regulatory T cells in long-lasting Graves disease. In building TCR beta libraries, iRepertoire HTBI primers were used together with Arm-PCR of CDR3 regions. TCRdb reprocessed the multiplex PCR reads with MiXCR, giving one entry per CDR3 protein. This table holds around 500,000 distinct CDR3 sequences, 12% found once. The time point is: newly diagnosed GD, antithyroid drugs for less than 3 months. The TCR library was prepared using RNA isolated from PBMCs. The same data also contributed to another study, on T cells in Graves' hyperthyroidism and ophthalmopathy.

The source material was peripheral blood mononuclear cells (PBMCs), sampled at new diagnosis, from a patient treated with antithyroid drugs. These receptors were taken from a young woman with Graves disease.

In its sample, this clonotype was seen many times. CDR3 residues: CAISESSQPSSGNTIYF. CDR3 DNA sequence: TGTGCCATCAGTGAGTCGAGCCAGCCAAGCTCTGGAAACACCATATATTTT. The rearrangement uses TRBV10-3 and TRBJ1-3, with unresolved D. The ends were cut back, 0 bases at V and 0 bases at J, with 12 bases in the middle. Germline loops: CDR1 ENHRY, CDR2 SYGVKD. CDR3 length: 17 residues.

This clonotype occurred many times. The gene calls are TRBV20-1 and TRBJ2-2; D possibly corresponds to TRBD2 (6 bases). The length of the CDR3 is 14 residues. The germline gives CDR1 DFQATT, CDR2 SNEGSKA (reference sequence). V lost 3 bases and J lost 6, with 14 bases in between. As DNA, the CDR3 is TGCAGTGCTAGTCCTGCGGGACTTTCCGGGGAGCTGTTTTTT. This codes for CSASPAGLSGELFF.

In this sample, this clonotype turned up a few times. The chain couples TRBV28 to TRBJ2-2, with D perhaps matching TRBD1 (6 bases). This CDR3 is 15 amino acids long. Per germline, CDR1 MDHEN and CDR2 SYDVKM. V was trimmed by 3 bases and J by 2 bases, leaving 10 bases between them. The CDR3 is CASSFFRGNTGELFF. The CDR3 DNA reads as TGTGCCAGCAGTTTCTTCAGGGGAAACACCGGGGAGCTGTTTTTT.

This clonotype was counted at least ten times. The chain carries TRBV30 and TRBJ1-3; possible D gene TRBD1, 6 bases. Germline CDR1 reads GTSNPN; CDR2 reads SVGIG (reference sequence). CDR3 length: 12 amino acids. The V end was cut by 0 bases, the J end by 11 bases, with 11 bases between. CDR3 bases: TGTGCCTGGAGTGTCCGGACAGTGGCCATATATTTT. This encodes CAWSVRTVAIYF.

This clonotype was observed at least ten times. This rearrangement joins TRBV29-1 to TRBJ1-2; D unclear. Germline CDR1 reads SQVTM; CDR2 reads ANQGSEA. The CDR3 length is 9 residues. Trimming stripped 3 bases from V and 14 bases from J, with 10 bases between. The DNA for the CDR3 is TGCAGCGTTGAGAGGGTTAGGACCTTC. It codes for CSVERVRTF.

The chain employs TRBV10-2 and TRBJ1-3; no definite D call. Germline loops: CDR1 WSHSY, CDR2 SAAADI. V lost 4 bases, J lost 4 bases, and 5 bases lay in between. This CDR3 comprises 12 residues. CDR3 sequence: CASSALGNTIYF. CDR3 DNA sequence: TGCGCCAGCAGTGCTCTAGGAAACACCATATATTTT.

This clonotype has just a few counts. This CDR3 reads CASSYRQSFKGYTF. The CDR3 DNA is TGTGCCAGCAGTTATAGGCAGTCGTTCAAAGGCTACACCTTC. The chain combines TRBV6-5 with TRBJ1-2; unclear D gene. The CDR3 totals 14 residues. Germline V gives CDR1 MNHEY, CDR2 SVGAGI. V lost 3 bases to trimming and J lost 8 bases, with 16 bases between them.

This clonotype was seen a few times. At one of its ends the junction is not consistent with the germline gene, which may arise from a read error. The chain couples TRBV20-1 to TRBJ2-7; D might be TRBD2 (5 bases). From germline, CDR1 is DFQATT and CDR2 SNEGSKA (reference sequence). CDR3 size: 12 residues. CDR3 DNA sequence: TGCAGTGCTGGAGACCCAGACGGGGTTCAGTACTTC. This gives the protein CSAGDPDGVQYF.

This clonotype was detected a few times. The chain has TRBV9 and TRBJ2-1; 8 nucleotides agree with TRBD2. Germline V gene data show CDR1 as SGDLS and CDR2 as YYNGEE. This CDR3 is built from 14 residues. With 3 bases clipped from V and 10 bases from J, the junction kept 9 bases outside the gene matches. CDR3 region: CASSGPGGPREQFF. Here the CDR3 DNA reads TGTGCCAGCAGCGGACCGGGAGGGCCGAGGGAGCAGTTCTTC.

The chain has TRBV7-9 and TRBJ1-2; D gene uncertain. Trimming cost V 4 bases and J 8 bases, with 17 bases left between them. There are 14 residues in the CDR3. Germline-derived CDR1 and CDR2 are SEHNR and FQNEAQ (reference sequence). The CDR3 bases are TGTGCCAGCAGCTACCTCGGACCCCGAGGGGGCTACACCTTC. It codes for CASSYLGPRGGYTF.

The V call is TRBV30, the J call TRBJ2-2; 11 nucleotides match TRBD2. V lost 3 bases to trimming and J lost 5 bases; unmatched junction nucleotides: 2. The germline gives CDR1 GTSNPN, CDR2 SVGIG (reference sequence). This CDR3 has 14 residues. The CDR3 loop reads CAWSLAGGTGELFF. The CDR3 DNA reads TGTGCCTGGAGCCTAGCGGGAGGAACCGGGGAGCTGTTTTTT.

With regard to this clonotype: One end of the junction fails to match germline, which may point to a read error. The rearrangement links TRBV2 to TRBJ1-1; 8 bases map to TRBD1. The germline V gene encodes CDR1 SNHLY and CDR2 FYNNEI. This CDR3 region has 17 residues. CDR3 in DNA: TGTGCCAGCACTCCTTCGGGGGCAGGGGGCTCGAACGCTGAAGCTTTCTTT. It codes for CASTPSGAGGSNAEAFF.

This clonotype was picked up many times. J is TRBJ2-3 and V is TRBV5-1; D might be TRBD1 (5 bases). The CDR3 sequence is 17 residues long. Germline V gene lookup returns CDR1 SGHRS and CDR2 YFSETQ. The V gene lost 0 bases and the J gene lost 5 bases, with 19 bases spanning the gap. The CDR3 nucleotides read TGCGCCAGCAGCTTGGGAGCGTCAGAAAGGGGAATAGATACGCAGTATTTT. Translation gives CASSLGASERGIDTQYF.

Notes on this clonotype: One base separates it from a far larger clone, so it is likely a read error. This chain links TRBV11-3 with TRBJ2-2; TRBD1 matches at 8 bases. The CDR3 loop spans 16 amino acids. Germline V lookup: CDR1 SGHNT, CDR2 YENEEA. CDR3 protein: CAGSLGGQGATGELFF. CDR3 DNA: TGTGCCGGCAGCTTAGGAGGACAGGGTGCCACCGGGGAGCTGTTTTTT. Based on the CDR3 plus reference TRBV11-3 and TRBJ2-2, the full variable domain is EAGVVQSPRYKIIEKKQPVAFWCNPISGHNTLYWYLQNLGQGPELLIRYENEEAVDDSQLPKDRFSAERLKGVDSTLKIQPAELGDSAVYLCAGSLGGQGATGELFFGEGSRLTVL.

The gene calls are TRBV7-9 and TRBJ2-1; TRBD2 agrees at 10 bases. V shed 5 bases and J 4 bases; nucleotides not matched to a gene: 8. This CDR3 is built from 16 residues. CDR1 is SEHNR, CDR2 FQNEAQ, per germline (reference sequence). The CDR3 sequence is CASSHGLAGAYNEQFF. For the CDR3, the DNA is TGTGCCAGCAGCCACGGCCTAGCGGGGGCTTACAATGAGCAGTTCTTC.

V usage is TRBV27 and J usage is TRBJ2-7; unclear D gene. The CDR3 sequence is 12 residues long. Trimming left V 6 bases short and J 3 bases short, with 9 bases between. Germline assignment: CDR1 MNHEY and CDR2 SMNVEV (reference sequence). CDR3 in amino acids: CASRSTFYEQYF. CDR3 nucleotide sequence: TGTGCCAGCAGATCCACCTTCTACGAGCAGTACTTC.

The sample holds one count of this clonotype. The chain combines TRBV9 with TRBJ2-7; maybe TRBD2 (6 bases). The germline V gene encodes CDR1 SGDLS and CDR2 YYNGEE. Trimming removed 0 bases at V and 1 base at J, with 11 bases between. The CDR3 runs to 15 residues. The CDR3 reads CASSVDAGLSYEQYF. DNA of the CDR3: TGTGCCAGCAGCGTAGACGCGGGACTTTCCTACGAGCAGTACTTC.

The chain combines TRBV7-9 with TRBJ2-1; TRBD2 matches 8 bases. The CDR3 has 16 residues. Looked up from germline, CDR1 is SEHNR and CDR2 is FQNEAQ (reference sequence). V trimming: 5 bases; J trimming: 10 bases; junction bases outside the gene matches: 16. The CDR3 nucleotides read TGTGCCAGCAGCGGACCCTCCCTGATGGTAGCGGGGGAGCAGTTCTTC. Translation gives CASSGPSLMVAGEQFF.

The rearrangement joins TRBV29-1 to TRBJ2-4; D not certain. The CDR3 has 13 residues. Trimming shortened V by 7 bases and J by 1 base, and 11 bases separated the two germline ends. CDR1 SQVTM and CDR2 ANQGSEA come from the germline V gene. This chain's CDR3 is CSALNGAKNIQYF. The DNA for the CDR3 is TGCAGCGCACTAAACGGGGCCAAAAACATTCAGTACTTC.

At least ten counts were recorded for this clonotype. V and J are TRBV28 and TRBJ2-3; no firm D call. The germline gives CDR1 MDHEN, CDR2 SYDVKM. CDR3 size: 15 residues. V lost 8 bases and J 2 bases, leaving 17 bases between the germline ends. CDR3 amino acids: CASYSLTRFTDTQYF. CDR3 DNA: TGTGCCAGCTATTCCTTGACGCGATTCACAGATACGCAGTATTTT.

This clonotype was seen many times. The genes are TRBV28 and TRBJ2-1; 10 nucleotides match TRBD2. J gave up 6 bases and V 9 bases, and 8 bases lay outside the gene matches. Germline CDR1 and CDR2: MDHEN and SYDVKM. The CDR3 spans 14 residues. This chain's CDR3 is CASSLAGAINEQFF. The CDR3 region has the DNA TGTGCCAGTTCCCTAGCGGGGGCCATCAATGAGCAGTTCTTC.

This clonotype has ten or more counts. This chain links TRBV10-3 with TRBJ2-5; 11 positions match TRBD2. The CDR3 runs 18 residues. V lost 3 bases and J lost 2; bases outside the gene matches: 11. Looked up from germline, CDR1 is ENHRY and CDR2 is SYGVKD. CDR3 DNA: TGTGCCATCAGTGACCTGCCCCGTAGCGGGAGGGCACAAGAGACCCAGTACTTC. It yields the protein CAISDLPRSGRAQETQYF.

This clonotype was counted at least ten times. J is TRBJ1-4 and V is TRBV12-3 or TRBV12-4, with a tentative D call TRBD1 (6 bases). Trimming cost V 2 bases and J 10 bases, with 17 bases left between them. This CDR3 has 15 amino acids. CDR3 coding DNA: TGTGCCAGCAGTTTAAAGTTTTCTCGGACAGCAAAACTGTTTTTT. Amino acids: CASSLKFSRTAKLFF.

This clonotype has a handful of counts. This CDR3 reads CASSGGSTEAFF. The CDR3 bases are TGTGCCAGCAGCGGGGGATCCACTGAAGCTTTCTTT. J is TRBJ1-1 and V is TRBV5-8; tentatively, D is TRBD1 (5 bases). The germline V gene encodes CDR1 SGHTS and CDR2 YDEGEE. CDR3 length equals 12 residues. V lost 4 bases and J lost 4, with 8 bases in between.

This clonotype was seen many times. V usage is TRBV6-1 and J usage is TRBJ2-7, with a tentative D call TRBD2 (6 bases). CDR1 and CDR2 (germline): MNHNS, SASEGT. The CDR3 sequence is 13 residues long. The ends were cut back, 5 bases at V and 4 bases at J, with 12 bases in the middle. The CDR3 here is CASSRDGRYEQYF. In nucleotides, the CDR3 is TGTGCCAGCAGTAGGGACGGGAGATACGAGCAGTACTTC.

This clonotype was observed at least ten times. This chain connects TRBV28 to TRBJ2-1, with 12 bases matching TRBD2. The CDR3 loop spans 16 amino acids. With 2 bases clipped from V and 7 bases from J, the junction kept 6 bases outside the gene matches. Germline CDR1 is MDHEN and CDR2 is SYDVKM. The CDR3 is CASSLPSGRAWNEQFF. The CDR3 DNA reads TGTGCCAGCAGTTTACCTAGCGGGAGGGCCTGGAATGAGCAGTTCTTC.

This clonotype was observed many times. This chain joins TRBV20-1 and TRBJ2-1, with 9 nucleotides matching TRBD2. The CDR3 consists of 17 residues. The V gene end was trimmed by 6 bases and the J gene end by 3 bases; junction bases not matched to a gene: 15. Germline assignment: CDR1 DFQATT and CDR2 SNEGSKA (reference sequence). The CDR3 here is CSAGTVLAGPFYNEQFF. CDR3 bases: TGCAGTGCAGGGACCGTTCTAGCGGGGCCGTTCTACAATGAGCAGTTCTTC.

The chain combines TRBV7-2 with TRBJ2-1, with TRBD1 as a possible D gene (6 bases). V lost 8 bases, J lost 6 bases, and 14 bases lay in between. The CDR3 covers 13 residues. Germline values: CDR1 SGHTA, CDR2 FQGNSA. The CDR3 region has the DNA TGTGCCAGCCGTGGGCAGGGGAGCAATGAGCAGTTCTTC. Its translation: CASRGQGSNEQFF.